This entry lists 28 T cell receptor beta chains sequenced from one sample in a study of blood T cell repertoires in COVID-19. Profiling relied on immunoSEQ multiplex PCR, and the TCRdb table lists in-frame clones only, not all of them. The sample lists 30,000 to 35,000 clones; roughly 89% were seen once. The sequencing sample was made of peripheral blood. The receptors stem from a man older than 75 with acute or convalescent COVID-19.

In its sample, this clone was seen once. The sample holds other DNA sequences that translate to the same CDR3. V usage is TRBV5-1 and J usage is TRBJ2-7, with 8 bases identical to TRBD2. The CDR3 extends over 14 amino acids. Germline V gives CDR1 SGHRS, CDR2 YFSETQ. Trimming at V came to 4 bases and at J to 1 base, leaving 4 bases not matched to a gene. The CDR3 bases are TGCGCCAGCAGCCGGGGGGGACTGTCCTACGAGCAGTACTTC. Encoded protein: CASSRGGLSYEQYF.

V is TRBV10-3 and J is TRBJ1-4; 10 bases line up with TRBD1. This CDR3 has 13 amino acids. Germline V gene sequence: CDR1 ENHRY, CDR2 SYGVKD. V was pared by 11 bases and J by 5 bases, with 5 bases of the junction left unmatched. CDR3 nucleotides: TGTGCCGCTGGACAGGGGGAAAATGAAAAACTGTTTTTT. Its translation: CAAGQGENEKLFF.

The CDR3 is CASSQDFLGSATSTFF. The CDR3 DNA is TGTGCCAGCAGCCAAGATTTCCTCGGGAGCGCCACCTCCACGTTCTTC. This sequence joins TRBV3-1 (or the pseudogene TRBV3-2) and TRBJ2-1, with a tentative D call TRBD2 (6 bases). CDR1 and CDR2 from the germline V gene are LGHDT and YNNKEL (reference sequence). This CDR3 is built from 16 residues. V was pared by 0 bases and J by 15 bases, with 24 bases between.

The chain combines TRBV7-9 with TRBJ2-1; 10 nucleotides agree with TRBD2. The junction had 12 bases not matched to a gene; V was cut back by 7 bases and J by 6 bases. Germline CDR1 is SEHNR and CDR2 is FQNEAQ (reference sequence). The CDR3 loop spans 16 amino acids. This CDR3 is CASTPRASGRTNEQFF. CDR3 DNA: TGTGCCAGCACCCCCCGAGCTAGCGGGAGAACCAATGAGCAGTTCTTC.

The chain carries TRBV5-5 and TRBJ2-1, with 14 nucleotides matching TRBD2. There are 20 residues in the CDR3. CDR1 SGHKS and CDR2 YYEKEE come from the germline V gene (reference sequence). With 4 bases clipped from V and 0 bases from J, the junction kept 12 bases outside the gene matches. The CDR3 DNA sequence: TGTGCCAGCAGCCCCGGGGGACTAGCGGGAGTCAGGAGCTCCTACAATGAGCAGTTCTTC. Translated, it gives CASSPGGLAGVRSSYNEQFF.

The chain links TRBV29-1 to TRBJ1-5, with a tentative D call TRBD1 (6 bases). Germline lookup yields CDR1 SQVTM and CDR2 ANQGSEA. V was shortened by 6 bases and J by 2 bases, with 11 bases between the two germline ends. This CDR3 is 13 amino acids long. Here the CDR3 DNA reads TGCAGCGTCTTAGGGGGGGGCAATCAGCCCCAGCATTTT. It codes for CSVLGGGNQPQHF.

The CDR3 loop is CASSSGTAGGYTF. CDR3 bases: TGTGCCAGCAGCTCCGGGACAGCCGGGGGCTACACCTTC. The rearrangement joins TRBV11-2 to TRBJ1-2, with 7 bases fitting TRBD1. The V segment lost 4 bases and the J segment 8 bases; nucleotides outside the gene matches: 7. The CDR3 length is 13 residues. Germline values: CDR1 SGHAT, CDR2 FQNNGV.

The chain employs TRBV12-2 and TRBJ2-2; the table calls TRBD2, which could not be checked here. TRBV12-2 is termed a pseudogene. The CDR3 runs 20 residues. The DNA for the CDR3 is TGTGCAAGTCGCTTTATTCGGACTAGCGGGAGATGTAATGGCACCGGGGAGCTGTTTTTT. Protein sequence: CASRFIRTSGRCNGTGELFF.

This clone showed up just once. This chain links TRBV20-1 with TRBJ2-7; TRBD2 is a possible D gene (5 bases). The CDR3 length is 11 residues. The germline V and J ends were trimmed by 6 bases and 1 base, with 7 bases remaining between them. Germline V gives CDR1 DFQATT, CDR2 SNEGSKA (reference sequence). The CDR3 nucleotides are TGCAGTGCCGGGATTTCCTACGAGCAGTACTTC. This codes for CSAGISYEQYF.

This rearrangement joins TRBV6-5 to TRBJ1-5; D possibly corresponds to TRBD1 (6 bases). The CDR3 is 15 amino acids. Between the trimmed V and J ends, which lost 5 bases and 6 bases, there was a span of 17 bases. Germline CDR1 is MNHEY and CDR2 is SVGAGI. Here the CDR3 reads CASSNLQGWGQPQHF. In DNA, the CDR3 is TGTGCCAGCAGTAATCTACAGGGTTGGGGTCAGCCCCAGCATTTT.

As DNA, the CDR3 is TGTGCCAGCAGCTTACGGGGGGAGAGGACTGAAGCTTTCTTT. Translating it yields CASSLRGERTEAFF. The chain links TRBV5-6 to TRBJ1-1; weak D call: TRBD1 (5 bases). The V end was cut by 2 bases, the J end by 5 bases, with 13 bases between. The CDR3 extends over 14 amino acids. The germline V gene has CDR1 SGHDT and CDR2 YYEEEE.

The rearrangement uses TRBV11-3 and TRBJ1-2; 8 bases map to TRBD1. Germline V CDR1 and CDR2: SGHNT, YENEEA. The CDR3 is 13 amino acids. The ends lost 7 bases at V and 3 bases at J; junction bases unmatched: 4. CDR3 loop: CASTGQGDYGYTF. DNA of the CDR3: TGTGCCAGCACAGGACAGGGCGACTATGGCTACACCTTC.

This sequence joins TRBV27 and TRBJ1-4; D possibly corresponds to TRBD1 (5 bases). The CDR3 runs 14 residues. Germline lookup yields CDR1 MNHEY and CDR2 SMNVEV (reference sequence). V shed 4 bases and J shed 7 bases, with 13 bases lying between them. CDR3 in amino acids: CASSSGGVGEKLFF. In DNA, the CDR3 is TGTGCCAGCAGTTCCGGGGGGGTCGGTGAAAAACTGTTTTTT.

This chain uses TRBV7-9 with TRBJ2-1; 13 nucleotides align to TRBD2. The trim removed 5 bases at V and 12 bases at J, leaving 10 bases unmatched. The V gene's germline CDR1 is SEHNR and CDR2 FQNEAQ (reference sequence). The CDR3 extends over 15 amino acids. DNA of the CDR3: TGTGCCAGCAGCCCTGGACTAGCGGGAGCGGGGGCGCAGTTCTTC. Its translation is CASSPGLAGAGAQFF.

This clone was seen a single time. The rearrangement uses TRBV11-2 and TRBJ2-7; tentative D call: TRBD1 (6 bases). The germline V gene encodes CDR1 SGHAT and CDR2 FQNNGV. The CDR3 is 13 amino acids. Trimming stripped 3 bases from V and 3 bases from J, with 9 bases between. CDR3 sequence reads: CASSFGQNYEQYF. The CDR3 nucleotides read TGTGCCAGCAGCTTCGGACAGAACTACGAGCAGTACTTC.

V usage is TRBV6-5 and J usage is TRBJ2-1, with a weak D call TRBD2 (6 bases). The germline CDR1 and CDR2 sequences are MNHEY and SVGAGI. V shed 8 bases and J shed 3 bases, with 14 bases lying between them. CDR3 size: 14 residues. CDR3 sequence: CASATSLVYNEQFF. CDR3 DNA: TGTGCCAGCGCAACTAGCCTTGTCTACAATGAGCAGTTCTTC.

The V call is TRBV4-1, the J call TRBJ1-2; D not certain. The CDR3 contains 13 residues. The germline V gene encodes CDR1 MGHRA and CDR2 YSYEKL. With 1 base removed from V and 5 bases from J, the gap between germline ends came to 8 bases. The CDR3 sequence: CASSQGDIYGYTF. As DNA, the CDR3 is TGCGCCAGCAGCCAAGGAGACATTTATGGCTACACCTTC.

Written as DNA, the CDR3 is TGCGCCAGCAGCCTCATCTTAGCCGTAGATACGCAGTATTTT. Translating gives CASSLILAVDTQYF. The chain uses TRBV4-1 and TRBJ2-3; unclear D gene. V lost 4 bases to trimming and J lost 5 bases, with 13 bases between them. Germline CDR1 MGHRA, CDR2 YSYEKL. CDR3 length equals 14 residues.

The V call is TRBV5-1, the J call TRBJ1-6, with unresolved D. V was pared by 5 bases and J by 7 bases, with 16 bases between. This CDR3 has 15 amino acids. CDR1 is SGHRS and CDR2 is YFSETQ in the germline V gene. Here the CDR3 reads CASSGQLDRNSPLHF. As DNA, the CDR3 is TGCGCCAGCAGTGGGCAGTTGGATCGGAATTCACCCCTCCACTTT. The entire variable domain, with the rest obtained from reference TRBV5-1 and TRBJ1-6, is as follows: KAGVTQTPRYLIKTRGQQVTLSCSPISGHRSVSWYQQTPGQGLQFLFEYFSETQRNKGNFPGRFSGRQFSNSRSEMNVSTLELGDSALYLCASSGQLDRNSPLHFGNGTRLTVT.

The V gene is TRBV5-1, the J gene TRBJ2-1; tentatively, D is TRBD2 (6 bases). Trimming took off 2 bases at V and 10 bases at J, with 7 bases between the two ends. CDR1 is SGHRS, CDR2 YFSETQ, per germline. This CDR3 contains 11 residues. CDR3 sequence (DNA): TGCGCCAGCAGCTTCCGGGAGGAGCAGTTCTTC. This sequence encodes CASSFREEQFF.

The chain has TRBV5-1 and TRBJ2-5; 7 bases fit TRBD2. The germline CDR1 and CDR2 sequences are SGHRS and YFSETQ. This CDR3 spans 16 amino acids. V shed 5 bases, J shed 1 base, and the junction held 11 bases outside the gene matches. The CDR3 bases are TGCGCCAGCAGTTCCGCCCCGGGAGGATTCCAAGAGACCCAGTACTTC. Encoded protein: CASSSAPGGFQETQYF. Drawing the rest from reference TRBV5-1 and TRBJ2-5, the complete variable domain is KAGVTQTPRYLIKTRGQQVTLSCSPISGHRSVSWYQQTPGQGLQFLFEYFSETQRNKGNFPGRFSGRQFSNSRSEMNVSTLELGDSALYLCASSSAPGGFQETQYFGPGTRLLVL.

The rearrangement links TRBV11-3 to TRBJ2-4; D remains unclear. Germline lookup yields CDR1 SGHNT and CDR2 YENEEA. There are 12 residues in the CDR3. V was pared by 3 bases and J by 7 bases, with 7 bases between. As DNA, the CDR3 is TGTGCCAGCAGCTTGCTACCCAACATTCAGTACTTC. Its translation is CASSLLPNIQYF.

The chain is built from TRBV11-3 and TRBJ2-7; D might be TRBD1 (5 bases). With 4 bases removed from V and 4 bases from J, the gap between germline ends came to 11 bases. CDR1 and CDR2 (germline): SGHNT, YENEEA. This CDR3 comprises 13 residues. CDR3 DNA sequence: TGTGCCAGCAGCTCAGGGCTCCCTTACGAGCAGTACTTC. Encoded protein: CASSSGLPYEQYF. The variable domain in full, with the rest retrieved from reference TRBV11-3 and TRBJ2-7, is EAGVVQSPRYKIIEKKQPVAFWCNPISGHNTLYWYLQNLGQGPELLIRYENEEAVDDSQLPKDRFSAERLKGVDSTLKIQPAELGDSAVYLCASSSGLPYEQYFGPGTRLTVT.

This rearrangement joins TRBV6-5 to TRBJ1-5; no definite D call. Germline loops: CDR1 MNHEY, CDR2 SVGAGI. The CDR3 loop spans 12 amino acids. The V end lost 8 bases, the J end lost 3 bases, and 8 bases lay between the germline ends. The CDR3 region has the DNA TGTGCCAGCTCCAGACTCAATCAGCCCCAGCATTTT. This translates into CASSRLNQPQHF.

This clone was seen only once. DNA for the CDR3: TGTGCCAGCTTGGATCGGGGGTTCAATGAGCAGTTCTTC. Protein product: CASLDRGFNEQFF. The rearrangement links TRBV6-5 to TRBJ2-1; D possibly corresponds to TRBD2 (6 bases). Germline CDR1 and CDR2: MNHEY and SVGAGI. The CDR3 is 13 residues long. V shed 8 bases and J shed 6 bases, with 14 bases lying between them.

The J gene is TRBJ2-1, the V gene TRBV9, with D perhaps TRBD2 (6 bases). Looked up from germline, CDR1 is SGDLS and CDR2 is YYNGEE. This CDR3 has 9 amino acids. Trimming left V 7 bases short and J 10 bases short, with 6 bases between. The CDR3 reads CASGREQFF. As DNA, the CDR3 is TGTGCCAGCGGGAGGGAGCAGTTCTTC. The entire variable domain, with the rest obtained from reference TRBV9 and TRBJ2-1, is as follows: DSGVTQTPKHLITATGQRVTLRCSPRSGDLSVYWYQQSLDQGLQFLIQYYNGEERAKGNILERFSAQQFPDLHSELNLSSLELGDSALYFCASGREQFFGPGTRLTVL.

The rearrangement joins TRBV20-1 to TRBJ1-2, with a tentative D call TRBD1 (6 bases). Germline CDR1 reads DFQATT; CDR2 reads SNEGSKA (reference sequence). The V and J ends lost 3 bases and 6 bases respectively, with 17 bases between them. The CDR3 length is 14 residues. DNA for the CDR3: TGCAGTGCTAGTAGGACCGGGGGGCAACATGGCTACACCTTC. Amino acids: CSASRTGGQHGYTF.

The rearrangement joins TRBV3-1 (or the pseudogene TRBV3-2) to TRBJ2-3; D might be TRBD1 (6 bases). Germline loops: CDR1 LGHDT, CDR2 YNNKEL (reference sequence). Trimming removed 1 base from V and 0 bases from J, with 8 bases in between. The CDR3 runs 15 residues. The CDR3 region is CASSQVGQSTDTQYF. The CDR3 coding sequence is TGTGCCAGCAGCCAAGTAGGACAGAGCACAGATACGCAGTATTTT.